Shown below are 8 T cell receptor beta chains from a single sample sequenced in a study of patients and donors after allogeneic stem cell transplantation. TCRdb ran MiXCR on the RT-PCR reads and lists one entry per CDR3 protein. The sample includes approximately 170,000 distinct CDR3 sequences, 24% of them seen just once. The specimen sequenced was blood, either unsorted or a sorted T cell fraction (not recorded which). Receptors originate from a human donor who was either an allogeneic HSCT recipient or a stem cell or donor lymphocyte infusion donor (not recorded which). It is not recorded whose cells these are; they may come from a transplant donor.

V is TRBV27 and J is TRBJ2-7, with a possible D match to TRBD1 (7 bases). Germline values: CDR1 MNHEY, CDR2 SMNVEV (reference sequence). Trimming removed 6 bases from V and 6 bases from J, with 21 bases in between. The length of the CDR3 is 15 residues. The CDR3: CASRINGGRGAEQYF. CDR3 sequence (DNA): TGTGCCAGCAGAATCAACGGTGGCAGGGGGGCCGAGCAGTACTTC.

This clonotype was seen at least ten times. The DNA of the CDR3 is TGTGCCAGCAGCTTATGGCAGGGAAACTATGGCTACACCTTC. Translation: CASSLWQGNYGYTF. The chain recombines TRBV7-2 with TRBJ1-2, with TRBD1 as a possible D gene (5 bases). The CDR3 totals 14 residues. Germline lookup yields CDR1 SGHTA and CDR2 FQGNSA. V lost 2 bases, J lost 2 bases, and 9 bases lay in between.

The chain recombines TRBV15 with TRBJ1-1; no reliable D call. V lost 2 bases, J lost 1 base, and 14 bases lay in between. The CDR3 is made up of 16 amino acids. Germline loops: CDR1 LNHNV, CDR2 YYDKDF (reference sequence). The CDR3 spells CATSRSGWEWNTEAFF. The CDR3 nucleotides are TGTGCCACCAGCAGATCCGGCTGGGAGTGGAACACTGAAGCTTTCTTT.

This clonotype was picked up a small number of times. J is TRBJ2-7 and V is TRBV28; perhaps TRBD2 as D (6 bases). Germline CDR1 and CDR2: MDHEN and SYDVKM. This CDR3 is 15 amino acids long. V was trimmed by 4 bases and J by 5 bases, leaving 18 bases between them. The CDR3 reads CASSSRTNLMNEQYF. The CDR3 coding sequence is TGTGCCAGCAGTTCCCGGACTAACCTTATGAACGAGCAGTACTTC.

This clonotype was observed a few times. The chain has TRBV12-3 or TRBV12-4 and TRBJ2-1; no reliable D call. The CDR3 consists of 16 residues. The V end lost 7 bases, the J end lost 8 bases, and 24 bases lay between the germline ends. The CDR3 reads CASTFWAVMIFHEQFF. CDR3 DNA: TGTGCCAGCACTTTTTGGGCAGTTATGATTTTTCATGAGCAGTTCTTC.

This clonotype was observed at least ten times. The DNA of the CDR3 is TGCAGCGTTGACAGCTATGGCTACACCTTC. The encoded protein is CSVDSYGYTF. The V and J genes are TRBV29-1 and TRBJ1-2; D call uncertain. Germline lookup yields CDR1 SQVTM and CDR2 ANQGSEA. The CDR3 has 10 residues. V lost 3 bases and J 4 bases, leaving 3 bases between the germline ends.

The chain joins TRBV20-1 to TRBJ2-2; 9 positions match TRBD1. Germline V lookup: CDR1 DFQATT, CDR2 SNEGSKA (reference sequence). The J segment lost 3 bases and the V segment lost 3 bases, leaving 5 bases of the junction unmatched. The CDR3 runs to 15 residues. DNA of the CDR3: TGCAGTGCTAGTAACAGGGGGCGGGACACCGGGGAGCTGTTTTTT. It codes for CSASNRGRDTGELFF.

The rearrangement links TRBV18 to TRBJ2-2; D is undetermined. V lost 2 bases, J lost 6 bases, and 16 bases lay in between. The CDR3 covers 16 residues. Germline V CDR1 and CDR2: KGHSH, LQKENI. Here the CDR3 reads CASSPFADPPPGELFF. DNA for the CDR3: TGTGCCAGCTCACCATTCGCGGACCCCCCACCCGGGGAGCTGTTTTTT.